These 9 T cell receptor beta chains were all obtained from the same sample, sequenced in a study of beta chain features in type 1 diabetes (dated by TCRdb to between 2017 and 2018). Receptor libraries were prepared by the immunoSEQ multiplex PCR assay. The entire isolated RNA was reverse transcribed using the High Capacity cDNA Reverse Transcription Kit, and thus expressed TCRB transcripts were sequenced. What TCRdb holds here is the immuneACCESS table cut down to in-frame rearrangements. Part of the clones is not present; checked against another copy, under half of the missing clones reflect an unresolved V gene, and the others are unexplained. The sample table holds 680,000 or so clones, of which 15% to 17% were seen once. The top ten hold approximately 0.099% of the sample. The sequenced sample was naive CD4+ T cells from blood. The intended sense of this specimen's cell subset or site label: true naive CD4+ T cells. Source of these receptors: a man between 18 and 35 years old in good health.

There are a few counts of this clone. The chain employs TRBV13 and TRBJ2-7, with TRBD2 matching over 12 bases. The CDR3 runs 14 residues. Trimming cost V 8 bases and J 5 bases; bases outside gene matches: 7. Germline CDR1 is PRHDT and CDR2 is FYEKMQ (reference sequence). In nucleotides, the CDR3 is TGTGCCAGCGGCCGACTAGCGGGGGCTCACGAGCAGTACTTC. It translates to CASGRLAGAHEQYF.

The chain couples TRBV4-2 to TRBJ2-7; 8 nucleotides match TRBD1. CDR3 size: 17 residues. Germline CDR1 is LGHNA and CDR2 is YNFKEQ. V dropped 0 bases and J dropped 4; count of bases not matched to a gene: 11. CDR3 coding DNA: TGTGCCAGCAGCCAAGATATCAGGACAGGGCAGGGGTACGAGCAGTACTTC. It is translated as CASSQDIRTGQGYEQYF.

This clone was seen only a few times. The V gene is TRBV10-3, the J gene TRBJ2-5; the match to TRBD1 covers 7 bases. From germline, CDR1 is ENHRY and CDR2 SYGVKD. The CDR3 length is 15 residues. Trimming took 0 bases from V and 3 from J; bases not matched to a gene: 4. As DNA, the CDR3 is TGTGCCATCAGTGAGTCAGGGGGCTTAAAAGAGACCCAGTACTTC. It codes for CAISESGGLKETQYF.

This sequence joins TRBV5-4 and TRBJ2-1; 8 positions match TRBD1. The germline gives CDR1 SGHNT, CDR2 YYREEE (reference sequence). V dropped 2 bases and J dropped 4; count of bases not matched to a gene: 11. CDR3 length: 17 amino acids. CDR3 nucleotide sequence: TGTGCCAGCAGCTTAGCAGGGGGCGGCTTTCTTTACAATGAGCAGTTCTTC. It encodes CASSLAGGGFLYNEQFF.

This clone was counted a few times. The chain has TRBV29-1 and TRBJ1-1; the D gene is possibly TRBD1 (5 bases). The CDR3 length is 14 residues. V shed 8 bases and J shed 5 bases, with 21 bases lying between them. Germline lookup yields CDR1 SQVTM and CDR2 ANQGSEA. The DNA of the CDR3 is TGCAGCTTAACGAAATCAGGGTCGGGGACTGAAGCTTTCTTT. It codes for CSLTKSGSGTEAFF.

This clone appeared a few times. This sequence joins TRBV4-2 and TRBJ2-7, with a possible D match to TRBD1 (5 bases). V was trimmed by 0 bases and J by 0 bases, leaving 12 bases between them. Germline V lookup: CDR1 LGHNA, CDR2 YNFKEQ. This CDR3 comprises 16 residues. CDR3: CASSQEQVWSSYEQYF. The CDR3 coding sequence is TGTGCCAGCAGCCAAGAACAGGTCTGGAGCTCCTACGAGCAGTACTTC.

The chain combines TRBV7-2 with TRBJ2-1; D gene uncertain. V was pared by 7 bases and J by 2 bases, with 15 bases between. The CDR3 consists of 15 residues. The germline gives CDR1 SGHTA, CDR2 FQGNSA. The CDR3 nucleotides are TGTGCCAGCAACAGTGGTAACCCACCCTACAATGAGCAGTTCTTC. Encoded protein: CASNSGNPPYNEQFF.

This clone was picked up a small number of times. The CDR3 is CASSQEIAILYGYTF. The CDR3 DNA is TGCGCCAGCAGCCAAGAGATCGCGATCCTATATGGCTACACCTTC. The rearrangement joins TRBV4-1 to TRBJ1-2; D is unresolved. Per the germline V gene, CDR1 is MGHRA and CDR2 is YSYEKL. V was clipped by 0 bases and J by 5 bases, with 13 bases between them. The CDR3 contains 15 residues.

The table lists this clone with a count of one. The gene calls are TRBV5-1 and TRBJ1-1, with D unclear. The V end lost 0 bases, the J end lost 1 base, and 19 bases lay between the germline ends. Germline V gives CDR1 SGHRS, CDR2 YFSETQ. The CDR3 extends over 18 amino acids. Here the CDR3 reads CASSLGGIRATRNTEAFF. The CDR3 nucleotides read TGCGCCAGCAGCTTGGGTGGGATACGAGCCACTAGGAACACTGAAGCTTTCTTT. The full variable domain, in which reference TRBV5-1 and TRBJ1-1 provide the parts outside the CDR3, is KAGVTQTPRYLIKTRGQQVTLSCSPISGHRSVSWYQQTPGQGLQFLFEYFSETQRNKGNFPGRFSGRQFSNSRSEMNVSTLELGDSALYLCASSLGGIRATRNTEAFFGQGTRLTVV.